This T cell receptor (beta chain) came from a study of patients and donors after allogeneic stem cell transplantation. The V gene lost 6 bases and the J gene lost 2 bases, with 8 bases spanning the gap. The CDR3 is made up of 13 amino acids. Germline lookup yields CDR1 DFQATT and CDR2 SNEGSKA (reference sequence). TCRdb called the RT-PCR reads again in MiXCR, with one record for every CDR3 protein. Of roughly 230,000 distinct CDR3 sequences in the sample, roughly 13% were seen once. The source material was blood, either unsorted or a sorted T cell fraction (not recorded which). The sequence was obtained from a human donor who was either an allogeneic HSCT recipient or a stem cell or donor lymphocyte infusion donor (not recorded which). It is not recorded whose cells these are; they may come from a transplant donor. The V gene is TRBV20-1, the J gene TRBJ2-6; D ambiguous. The CDR3 coding sequence is TGCAGTGCCCTGCCTCCTGGGGCCAACGTCCTGACTTTC. The encoded protein is CSALPPGANVLTF.